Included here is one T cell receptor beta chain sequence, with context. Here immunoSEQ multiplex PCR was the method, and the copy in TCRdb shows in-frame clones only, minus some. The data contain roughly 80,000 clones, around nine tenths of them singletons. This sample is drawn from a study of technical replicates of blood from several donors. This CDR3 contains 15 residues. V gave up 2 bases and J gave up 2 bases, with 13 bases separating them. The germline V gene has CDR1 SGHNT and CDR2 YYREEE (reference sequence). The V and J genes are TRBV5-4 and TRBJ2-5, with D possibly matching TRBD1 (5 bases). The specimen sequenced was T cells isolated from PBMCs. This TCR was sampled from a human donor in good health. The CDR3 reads CASSFNRGTQETQYF. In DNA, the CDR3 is TGTGCCAGCAGCTTCAATAGGGGCACTCAAGAGACCCAGTACTTC.